This TCR beta chain was observed in a study of T cells in Graves' hyperthyroidism and ophthalmopathy. Regarding the study as a whole: Ophthalmopathy, which appeared later, was predicted by the model a median 6.5 months before onset.

Authors of the study amplified TCR beta CDR3 regions from RNA transcripts. Initially, a first-round RT-PCR of the TCR CDR3 employed the HTBI primer set. From the multiplex PCR reads, TCRdb called clonotypes with MiXCR, one entry per CDR3 protein. The data contain roughly 420,000 distinct CDR3 sequences, approximately 15% of them singletons. The definition of stable Graves' hyperthyroidism was no ophthalmopathy progression within 18 months. The study left out patients who had uncontrolled infection, other autoimmune disease, pregnancy or lactation. PBMCs stemmed from 10 ml fresh peripheral blood. The CDR3 is 12 residues long. V gave up 7 bases and J gave up 5 bases; unmatched junction bases: 5. Germline-derived CDR1 and CDR2 are SQVTM and ANQGSEA. This clonotype was recorded many times. Its antigen is undetermined.

Sequencing was done on a sample of blood. The clonotype was recovered from a young woman with Graves' hyperthyroidism. The chain carries TRBV29-1 and TRBJ2-3, with 8 bases aligning to TRBD1. DNA for the CDR3: TGCAGCGGGGGGACAGGCGGAGATACGCAGTATTTT. It encodes CSGGTGGDTQYF.